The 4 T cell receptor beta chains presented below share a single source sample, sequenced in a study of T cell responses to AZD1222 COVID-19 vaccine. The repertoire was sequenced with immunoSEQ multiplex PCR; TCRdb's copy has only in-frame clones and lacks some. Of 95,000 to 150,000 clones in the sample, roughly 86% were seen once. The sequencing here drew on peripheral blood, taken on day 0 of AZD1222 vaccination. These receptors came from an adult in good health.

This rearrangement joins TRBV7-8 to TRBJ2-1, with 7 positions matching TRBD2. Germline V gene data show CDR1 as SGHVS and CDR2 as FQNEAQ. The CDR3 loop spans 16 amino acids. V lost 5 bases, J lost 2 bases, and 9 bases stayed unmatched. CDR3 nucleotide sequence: TGTGCCAGCAGCCTAGACGGCGGGAGCACCTACAATGAGCAGTTCTTC. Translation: CASSLDGGSTYNEQFF.

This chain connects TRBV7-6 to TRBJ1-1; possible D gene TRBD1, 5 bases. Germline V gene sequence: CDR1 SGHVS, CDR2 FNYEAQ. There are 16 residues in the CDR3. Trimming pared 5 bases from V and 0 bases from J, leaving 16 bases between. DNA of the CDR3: TGTGCCAGCAGCCTACTCACGGGGGGGGTGAACACTGAAGCTTTCTTT. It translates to CASSLLTGGVNTEAFF.

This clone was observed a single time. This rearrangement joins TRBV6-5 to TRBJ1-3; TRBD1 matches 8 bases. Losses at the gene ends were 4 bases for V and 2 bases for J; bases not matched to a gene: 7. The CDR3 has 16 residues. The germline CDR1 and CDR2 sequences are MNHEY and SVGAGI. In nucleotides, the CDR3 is TGTGCCAGCAGTTCCCGACAGGGGAGGCCTGGAAACACCATATATTTT. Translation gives CASSSRQGRPGNTIYF.

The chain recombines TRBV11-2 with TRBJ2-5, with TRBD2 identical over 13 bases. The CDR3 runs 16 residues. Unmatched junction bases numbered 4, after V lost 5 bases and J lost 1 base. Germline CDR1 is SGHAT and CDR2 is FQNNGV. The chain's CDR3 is CASSLRLAGGQETQYF. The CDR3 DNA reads TGTGCCAGCAGCCTCCGACTAGCGGGGGGCCAAGAGACCCAGTACTTC.